These 27 T cell receptor beta chains share one sample of origin, sequenced in a study of blood T cell repertoires in COVID-19. Produced via immunoSEQ multiplex PCR; TCRdb's table is partial and in-frame only. The data show hundreds of thousands of clones, 85% seen once. Sequencing used PBMCs or T cells enriched from blood (not recorded which). The receptors were sampled from a woman aged 45-59 years with acute COVID-19.

The rearrangement joins TRBV7-9 to TRBJ2-1; 7 nucleotides match TRBD2. The CDR3 covers 15 residues. Germline V gene sequence: CDR1 SEHNR, CDR2 FQNEAQ (reference sequence). Losses at the gene ends were 1 base for V and 6 bases for J; bases not matched to a gene: 6. The DNA of the CDR3 is TGTGCCAGCAGCTTAGTACGGGGGGACTTCAATGAGCAGTTCTTC. This translates into CASSLVRGDFNEQFF.

The chain couples TRBV30 to TRBJ1-1; TRBD1 might be the D (5 bases). V was pared by 2 bases and J by 2 bases, with 12 bases between. CDR3 size: 14 residues. CDR1 GTSNPN and CDR2 SVGIG come from the germline V gene (reference sequence). CDR3 sequence: CAWSPPGINTEAFF. The CDR3 DNA reads as TGTGCCTGGAGTCCTCCAGGGATAAACACTGAAGCTTTCTTT.

V usage is TRBV7-6 and J usage is TRBJ1-1; 7 nucleotides agree with TRBD1. The V and J ends lost 5 bases and 5 bases, in that order; junction bases with no gene match: 8. This CDR3 contains 14 residues. The germline gives CDR1 SGHVS, CDR2 FNYEAQ. The CDR3 region has the DNA TGTGCCAGCAGCCTCCAGACAGGGAGGACTGAAGCTTTCTTT. Its translation is CASSLQTGRTEAFF. Combining the CDR3 with reference TRBV7-6 and TRBJ1-1 gives the whole variable domain GAGVSQSPRYKVTKRGQDVALRCDPISGHVSLYWYRQALGQGPEFLTYFNYEAQQDKSGLPNDRFSAERPEGSISTLTIQRTEQRDSAMYRCASSLQTGRTEAFFGQGTRLTVV.

The chain joins TRBV30 to TRBJ1-2, with 7 bases identical to TRBD1. V lost 3 bases, J lost 5 bases, and 9 bases stayed unmatched. From germline, CDR1 is GTSNPN and CDR2 SVGIG (reference sequence). The CDR3 runs to 14 residues. For the CDR3, the DNA is TGTGCCTGGAGCCGCCTCGACAGGGAGTATGGCTACACCTTC. Translated, it gives CAWSRLDREYGYTF.

The CDR3 loop is CASSVDSGGADTQYF. DNA of the CDR3: TGTGCCAGCAGCGTTGATAGCGGGGGGGCGGATACGCAGTATTTT. The chain employs TRBV9 and TRBJ2-3; 11 positions agree with TRBD2. Germline values: CDR1 SGDLS, CDR2 YYNGEE. The V segment lost 2 bases and the J segment 6 bases; nucleotides outside the gene matches: 5. This CDR3 contains 15 residues.

This chain links TRBV10-1 with TRBJ1-4; tentatively, D is TRBD1 (5 bases). V shed 2 bases and J shed 5 bases, with 18 bases lying between them. The CDR3 runs to 17 residues. The V gene's germline CDR1 is WNHNN and CDR2 SYGVQD (reference sequence). The CDR3 region is CASSEPIDGHSNEKLFF. CDR3 in DNA: TGCGCCAGCAGTGAGCCAATCGACGGACATTCCAATGAAAAACTGTTTTTT.

The chain combines TRBV14 with TRBJ1-6, with 8 nucleotides matching TRBD1. Looked up from germline, CDR1 is SGHDN and CDR2 is FVKESK. This CDR3 is 18 amino acids long. Germline trimming cut 0 bases from V and 8 bases from J; bases unmatched to any gene: 12. CDR3 sequence: CASSQDRTGFYSYSPLHF. The CDR3 DNA reads TGTGCCAGCAGCCAAGACAGGACAGGGTTTTACTCCTATTCACCCCTCCACTTT.

This sequence joins TRBV3-1 (or the pseudogene TRBV3-2) and TRBJ2-5, with 7 bases fitting TRBD2. The CDR3 totals 13 residues. V was clipped by 6 bases and J by 5 bases; unmatched bases: 6. CDR1 LGHDT and CDR2 YNNKEL come from the germline V gene (reference sequence). The CDR3 bases are TGTGCCAGCAGTCGGGACTACGACGAGACCCAGTACTTC. It yields the protein CASSRDYDETQYF.

This clone was recorded once. V is TRBV7-2 and J is TRBJ2-7, with TRBD1 identical over 7 bases. CDR1 is SGHTA and CDR2 is FQGNSA in the germline V gene. After removal of 5 bases from V and 7 bases from J, the junction contained 8 bases not matched to a gene. CDR3 length: 13 amino acids. In nucleotides, the CDR3 is TGTGCCAGCAGCGGCAGACAGGGTGGTGAGCAGTACTTC. It is translated as CASSGRQGGEQYF.

The sample holds one count of this clone. This chain uses TRBV7-9 with TRBJ1-4, with 8 nucleotides matching TRBD1. Germline V gives CDR1 SEHNR, CDR2 FQNEAQ (reference sequence). Unmatched junction bases numbered 5, after V lost 2 bases and J lost 6 bases. This CDR3 has 15 amino acids. CDR3 nucleotides: TGTGCCAGCAGCTTAAAGGGACAGGAGGATGAAAAACTGTTTTTT. Its translation: CASSLKGQEDEKLFF. Full variable domain (remainder filled in from reference TRBV7-9 and TRBJ1-4): DTGVSQNPRHKITKRGQNVTFRCDPISEHNRLYWYRQTLGQGPEFLTYFQNEAQLEKSRLLSDRFSAERPKGSFSTLEIQRTEQGDSAMYLCASSLKGQEDEKLFFGSGTQLSVL.

The chain employs TRBV28 and TRBJ1-2; D perhaps matches TRBD1 (6 bases). CDR1 and CDR2 from the germline V gene are MDHEN and SYDVKM. CDR3 size: 14 residues. Trimming stripped 5 bases from V and 0 bases from J, with 10 bases between. The CDR3 loop is CASSPQGTNYGYTF. CDR3 DNA sequence: TGTGCCAGCAGTCCCCAGGGGACTAACTATGGCTACACCTTC.

The chain recombines TRBV7-9 with TRBJ1-2, with D perhaps matching TRBD1 (6 bases). The V gene lost 5 bases and the J gene lost 4 bases, with 17 bases spanning the gap. This CDR3 has 15 amino acids. Germline lookup yields CDR1 SEHNR and CDR2 FQNEAQ (reference sequence). The CDR3 here is CASSAPGTHPYGYTF. Written as DNA, the CDR3 is TGTGCCAGCAGCGCGCCCGGGACACACCCCTATGGCTACACCTTC.

A note on this clone: Other DNA sequences in this specimen translate into the identical CDR3. This sequence joins TRBV5-1 and TRBJ2-1, with TRBD2 as a possible D gene (5 bases). The CDR3 sequence is 15 residues long. V lost 0 bases to trimming and J lost 2 bases, with 9 bases between them. Germline CDR1 reads SGHRS; CDR2 reads YFSETQ. The CDR3 DNA follows: TGCGCCAGCAGCTTGGGGACTGGAGCCTACAATGAGCAGTTCTTC. Amino acid sequence: CASSLGTGAYNEQFF.

V usage is TRBV4-1 and J usage is TRBJ2-1; 7 positions agree with TRBD1. J was trimmed by 6 bases and V by 0 bases; bases with no gene match: 14. The CDR3 runs 18 residues. The germline V gene encodes CDR1 MGHRA and CDR2 YSYEKL. The CDR3 reads CASSQDRGGQAWINEQFF. The DNA for the CDR3 is TGCGCCAGCAGCCAAGACCGGGGTGGACAGGCTTGGATCAATGAGCAGTTCTTC.

This clone was seen a few times. J is TRBJ1-5 and V is TRBV15; 7 nucleotides line up with TRBD1. With V trimmed by 0 bases and J by 13 bases, 6 bases remained unmatched. The CDR3 length is 13 residues. Germline values: CDR1 LNHNV, CDR2 YYDKDF (reference sequence). CDR3 loop: CATSRDRQGDQHF. The CDR3 region has the DNA TGTGCCACCAGCAGAGATCGGCAGGGGGATCAGCATTTT.

The chain employs TRBV2 and TRBJ2-7; 9 bases are shared with TRBD1. The trim removed 5 bases at V and 0 bases at J, leaving 8 bases unmatched. Germline loops: CDR1 SNHLY, CDR2 FYNNEI. This CDR3 has 16 amino acids. The CDR3 region is CASSNPGTGYSYEQYF. The CDR3 bases are TGTGCCAGCAGTAACCCCGGGACAGGGTACTCCTACGAGCAGTACTTC. The entire variable domain, with the rest obtained from reference TRBV2 and TRBJ2-7, is as follows: EPEVTQTPSHQVTQMGQEVILRCVPISNHLYFYWYRQILGQKVEFLVSFYNNEISEKSEIFDDQFSVERPDGSNFTLKIRSTKLEDSAMYFCASSNPGTGYSYEQYFGPGTRLTVT.

The V gene is TRBV7-8, the J gene TRBJ1-1; D perhaps matches TRBD1 (5 bases). Trimming shortened V by 5 bases and J by 5 bases, and 15 bases separated the two germline ends. CDR1 is SGHVS and CDR2 is FQNEAQ in the germline V gene. The CDR3 spans 14 residues. The CDR3 sequence: CASSQSLGGTEAFF. CDR3 DNA sequence: TGTGCCAGCAGCCAATCCCTCGGGGGGACTGAAGCTTTCTTT.

V gene TRBV7-6 combines with J gene TRBJ2-7, with 9 nucleotides matching TRBD1. The V segment lost 3 bases and the J segment 4 bases; nucleotides outside the gene matches: 13. This CDR3 spans 17 amino acids. Germline-derived CDR1 and CDR2 are SGHVS and FNYEAQ. The DNA of the CDR3 is TGTGCCAGCAGCTTCAAAATACCGGGACAGGGAGCGTACGAGCAGTACTTC. Translated: CASSFKIPGQGAYEQYF.

The V and J genes are TRBV25-1 and TRBJ1-1; D uncertain. The length of the CDR3 is 15 residues. Germline values: CDR1 MGHDK, CDR2 SYGVNS. V lost 1 base to trimming and J lost 5 bases, with 14 bases between them. CDR3 sequence (DNA): TGTGCCAGCAGTGAATTGAAGGGAGGAGGGACTGAAGCTTTCTTT. Protein sequence: CASSELKGGGTEAFF. The full variable domain, its missing parts supplied by reference TRBV25-1 and TRBJ1-1, is EADIYQTPRYLVIGTGKKITLECSQTMGHDKMYWYQQDPGMELHLIHYSYGVNSTEKGDLSSESTVSRIRTEHFPLTLESARPSHTSQYLCASSELKGGGTEAFFGQGTRLTVV.

This chain uses TRBV5-1 with TRBJ1-2; a weak D match, TRBD1 (6 bases). This CDR3 spans 13 amino acids. With 0 bases removed from V and 8 bases from J, the gap between germline ends came to 11 bases. Germline V gives CDR1 SGHRS, CDR2 YFSETQ. This chain's CDR3 is CASSLVAGEGYTF. The CDR3 nucleotides read TGCGCCAGCAGCTTGGTGGCAGGGGAGGGCTACACCTTC.

A single count supports this clone. The V and J genes are TRBV29-1 and TRBJ1-2, with D unresolved. Trimming stripped 0 bases from V and 8 bases from J, with 13 bases between. The CDR3 sequence is 13 residues long. CDR1 SQVTM and CDR2 ANQGSEA come from the germline V gene. The CDR3 DNA is TGCAGCGTTGAAGAGTTCGGGATCGGAGGCTACACCTTC. Protein: CSVEEFGIGGYTF.

The chain is built from TRBV7-8 and TRBJ1-5; 7 nucleotides align to TRBD1. Germline CDR1 SGHVS, CDR2 FQNEAQ. The CDR3 sequence is 16 residues long. The V gene end was trimmed by 0 bases and the J gene end by 5 bases; junction bases not matched to a gene: 7. The CDR3 here is CASSLARGDSYQPQHF. CDR3 in DNA: TGTGCCAGCAGCTTAGCGAGAGGGGACAGTTATCAGCCCCAGCATTTT.

The DNA of the CDR3 is TGTGCCAGCAGTTTAGAGCGGAGGGGCCCCCTCCACTTT. As protein: CASSLERRGPLHF. This chain links TRBV12-3 or TRBV12-4 with TRBJ1-6; D possibly corresponds to TRBD1 (5 bases). The CDR3 contains 13 residues. Trimming shortened V by 1 base and J by 13 bases, and 11 bases separated the two germline ends.

The V and J genes are TRBV6-5 and TRBJ2-7; 8 bases map to TRBD1. CDR1 and CDR2 (germline): MNHEY, SVGAGI. V shed 11 bases and J 4 bases; nucleotides not matched to a gene: 13. The CDR3 is made up of 14 amino acids. The CDR3 here is CALSPMTGAYEQYF. The CDR3 DNA reads TGTGCCCTATCCCCGATGACAGGGGCGTACGAGCAGTACTTC.

The chain carries TRBV5-8 and TRBJ1-4, with 9 nucleotides matching TRBD1. J was trimmed by 8 bases and V by 3 bases; bases with no gene match: 5. The CDR3 runs to 14 residues. The germline V gene encodes CDR1 SGHTS and CDR2 YDEGEE. CDR3: CASSSPDRGEKLFF. The CDR3, as DNA: TGTGCCAGCAGCTCCCCGGACAGGGGAGAAAAACTGTTTTTT.

This rearrangement joins TRBV30 to TRBJ1-1, with 8 positions matching TRBD1. Germline V gene lookup returns CDR1 GTSNPN and CDR2 SVGIG (reference sequence). V lost 5 bases, J lost 5 bases, and 7 bases stayed unmatched. The CDR3 loop spans 13 amino acids. CDR3: CAWAGQGWTEAFF. In nucleotides, the CDR3 is TGTGCCTGGGCCGGACAGGGATGGACTGAAGCTTTCTTT.

A single count supports this clone. This sequence joins TRBV6-5 and TRBJ1-6; 8 bases line up with TRBD1. From germline, CDR1 is MNHEY and CDR2 SVGAGI. The J segment lost 10 bases and the V segment lost 4 bases, leaving 3 bases of the junction unmatched. The CDR3 runs 13 residues. DNA of the CDR3: TGTGCCAGCAGTTTCGACAGGGGATCACCCCTCCACTTT. Its protein product is CASSFDRGSPLHF.